This T cell receptor (beta chain) was documented in a study of T-cell memory formation after mild COVID-19. Study observations and caveats: Pre-infection memory harbored some responding clones, suggesting cross-reactive memory joined.

As regards this clonotype: Its antigen is undetermined.

Germline V lookup: CDR1 SEHNR, CDR2 FQNEAQ (reference sequence). V was trimmed by 5 bases and J by 4 bases, leaving 14 bases between them. The CDR3 has 14 residues. TCRdb reprocessed the 5' RACE reads via MiXCR and lists one record per CDR3 protein. The data show around 260,000 distinct CDR3 sequences, with 15% to 20% seen just once and roughly a fifth held by the top ten. The gene calls are TRBV7-9 and TRBJ2-5; tentatively, D is TRBD1 or TRBD2 (6 bases each). The source material was PBMCs or a T cell subset sorted from them (not recorded which). This TCR derives from a young man who had mild COVID-19 (a few samples of this study predate the infection). Cell type and time point are not known. CDR3: CASSPRGTGETQYF. As DNA, the CDR3 is TGTGCCAGCAGCCCAAGGGGGACTGGAGAGACCCAGTACTTC.